This entry concerns a single T cell receptor beta chain. V lost 0 bases and J 3 bases, leaving 10 bases between the germline ends. Germline V gene data show CDR1 as SGHRS and CDR2 as YFSETQ. The CDR3 loop spans 14 amino acids. TCRdb reprocessed the PCR reads via MiXCR and lists one record per CDR3 protein. The sample includes over 85,000 distinct CDR3 sequences, more than 45% of them seen just once. These data come from a study of CDR3 diversity in severe acne. The chain has TRBV5-1 and TRBJ2-7, with D possibly TRBD2 on 5 matching bases. The sequenced sample was blood. This TCR came from a male donor with acne. The CDR3 protein is CASSLAADYYEQYF. The CDR3 nucleotides read TGCGCCAGCAGCTTGGCCGCTGACTACTACGAGCAGTACTTC.